The 14 T cell receptor beta chains below come from one sample, sequenced in a study of cytomegalovirus exposure and HLA in healthy donors. With 60 Vbeta and 13 Jbeta primers, the PCR was carried out. Assay: immunoSEQ multiplex PCR; the TCRdb copy retains only in-frame clones and omits some. The table records about 200,000 clones, 80% to 90% of them present only once. The sequencing sample was made of PBMCs. These receptors originate from a middle-aged man in good health and CMV-seropositive.

J is TRBJ1-3 and V is TRBV10-3; 7 positions match TRBD1. Looked up from germline, CDR1 is ENHRY and CDR2 is SYGVKD. The trim removed 6 bases at V and 2 bases at J, leaving 4 bases unmatched. CDR3 length equals 14 residues. The CDR3 DNA sequence: TGTGCCATCAGGGAGACAGGGACTGGAAACACCATATATTTT. Its translation: CAIRETGTGNTIYF.

The chain combines TRBV30 with TRBJ2-1, with TRBD2 matching over 7 bases. Germline V gene lookup returns CDR1 GTSNPN and CDR2 SVGIG (reference sequence). Trimming cost V 6 bases and J 2 bases; bases outside gene matches: 13. There are 16 residues in the CDR3. CDR3 amino acids: CACPAGGLAAYNEQFF. For the CDR3, the DNA is TGTGCCTGCCCAGCAGGAGGGCTAGCGGCCTACAATGAGCAGTTCTTC. The full variable domain, in which reference TRBV30 and TRBJ2-1 provide the parts outside the CDR3, is SQTIHQWPATLVQPVGSPLSLECTVEGTSNPNLYWYRQAAGRGLQLLFYSVGIGQISSEVPQNLSASRPQDRQFILSSKKLLLSDSGFYLCACPAGGLAAYNEQFFGPGTRLTVL.

The CDR3 coding sequence is TGCAGCGTCCCACAGGGGGGGCCAGGGACTGAAGCTTTCTTT. Protein: CSVPQGGPGTEAFF. V and J are TRBV29-1 and TRBJ1-1; 8 bases are a match to TRBD1. This CDR3 comprises 14 residues. Germline CDR1 reads SQVTM; CDR2 reads ANQGSEA. The V and J ends lost 6 bases and 5 bases, in that order; junction bases with no gene match: 11.

This chain links TRBV5-4 with TRBJ2-5; D possibly corresponds to TRBD1 (6 bases). This CDR3 region has 14 residues. The V and J ends lost 4 bases and 5 bases respectively, with 15 bases between them. Germline assignment: CDR1 SGHNT and CDR2 YYREEE (reference sequence). CDR3 region: CASSIKQGGETQYF. The CDR3 region has the DNA TGTGCCAGCAGCATCAAACAGGGTGGGGAGACCCAGTACTTC.

This chain uses TRBV18 with TRBJ2-3; D remains ambiguous. With 8 bases removed from V and 4 bases from J, the gap between germline ends came to 19 bases. Germline CDR1 and CDR2: KGHSH and LQKENI. CDR3 length: 15 residues. The chain's CDR3 is CASTFMSLQADTQYF. DNA for the CDR3: TGTGCCAGCACCTTCATGTCTCTTCAGGCAGATACGCAGTATTTT. Filled out from reference TRBV18 and TRBJ2-3, the complete variable domain reads NAGVMQNPRHLVRRRGQEARLRCSPMKGHSHVYWYRQLPEEGLKFMVYLQKENIIDESGMPKERFSAEFPKEGPSILRIQQVVRGDSAAYFCASTFMSLQADTQYFGPGTRLTVL.

The chain uses TRBV5-1 and TRBJ2-7; 8 nucleotides line up with TRBD1. Germline CDR1 SGHRS, CDR2 YFSETQ. J gave up 7 bases and V 5 bases, and 11 bases lay outside the gene matches. The CDR3 totals 14 residues. CDR3 sequence (DNA): TGCGCCAGCAGGCGGGACAGGACAGCAAGGGAGCAGTACTTC. Translation gives CASRRDRTAREQYF.

This sequence joins TRBV11-2 and TRBJ2-7, with TRBD2 as a possible D gene (5 bases). This CDR3 is built from 13 residues. Deletions cut 6 bases from V and 2 bases from J, with 11 bases between. Germline V gene data show CDR1 as SGHAT and CDR2 as FQNNGV. CDR3 in DNA: TGTGCCAGCAGACTTCTCGGGGCCTACGAGCAGTACTTC. Protein product: CASRLLGAYEQYF.

The genes are TRBV18 and TRBJ2-7; 9 bases fit TRBD2. Per the germline V gene, CDR1 is KGHSH and CDR2 is LQKENI. The CDR3 extends over 17 amino acids. Unmatched junction bases numbered 16, after V lost 3 bases and J lost 7 bases. CDR3 DNA sequence: TGTGCCAGCTCACCCCGTTCCAACCTAGCGGGGAAGGGGGAGCAGTACTTC. Protein product: CASSPRSNLAGKGEQYF.

V usage is TRBV9 and J usage is TRBJ2-1; TRBD2 agrees at 9 bases. This CDR3 region has 13 residues. Germline CDR1 and CDR2: SGDLS and YYNGEE. With 7 bases clipped from V and 5 bases from J, the junction kept 4 bases outside the gene matches. The CDR3 region is CASRASGNNEQFF. The CDR3 DNA is TGTGCCAGCCGAGCTAGCGGGAACAATGAGCAGTTCTTC.

V and J are TRBV6-6 and TRBJ1-4; D might be TRBD1 (6 bases). CDR1 and CDR2 from the germline V gene are MNHNY and SVGAGI (reference sequence). V was trimmed by 6 bases and J by 3 bases, leaving 14 bases between them. CDR3 length: 15 amino acids. The CDR3 bases are TGTGCCAGCAGGGGGCAGGGGTTGGCTAATGAAAAACTGTTTTTT. Translation: CASRGQGLANEKLFF.

DNA for the CDR3: TGTGCCAGCAGTAAACAGGGAGCTGGGGCCAACGTCCTGACTTTC. It is translated as CASSKQGAGANVLTF. The chain carries TRBV6-5 and TRBJ2-6; possible D gene TRBD1, 6 bases. V lost 5 bases, J lost 2 bases, and 10 bases lay in between. The CDR3 loop spans 15 amino acids. The germline V gene has CDR1 MNHEY and CDR2 SVGAGI.

The chain employs TRBV4-2 and TRBJ2-7, with 10 bases aligning to TRBD2. CDR1 is LGHNA and CDR2 is YNFKEQ in the germline V gene. This CDR3 is 16 amino acids long. V lost 0 bases, J lost 0 bases, and 2 bases stayed unmatched. CDR3 sequence reads: CASSQDWTSGSYEQYF. The CDR3 nucleotides are TGTGCCAGCAGCCAAGATTGGACTAGCGGCTCCTACGAGCAGTACTTC.

V usage is TRBV5-1 and J usage is TRBJ2-1; 10 nucleotides match TRBD2. Germline assignment: CDR1 SGHRS and CDR2 YFSETQ. The ends lost 7 bases at V and 4 bases at J; junction bases unmatched: 8. The CDR3 totals 15 residues. CDR3 region: CASLAGGGIYNEQFF. The CDR3, as DNA: TGCGCCAGCTTAGCGGGAGGAGGGATTTACAATGAGCAGTTCTTC.

The CDR3 sequence is CASSPLTGVRETQYF. As DNA, the CDR3 is TGTGCCAGCAGCCCCCTGACAGGGGTAAGAGAGACCCAGTACTTC. The chain joins TRBV7-2 to TRBJ2-5; TRBD1 matches at 8 bases. Germline values: CDR1 SGHTA, CDR2 FQGNSA. This CDR3 contains 15 residues. J was trimmed by 4 bases and V by 5 bases; bases with no gene match: 9.